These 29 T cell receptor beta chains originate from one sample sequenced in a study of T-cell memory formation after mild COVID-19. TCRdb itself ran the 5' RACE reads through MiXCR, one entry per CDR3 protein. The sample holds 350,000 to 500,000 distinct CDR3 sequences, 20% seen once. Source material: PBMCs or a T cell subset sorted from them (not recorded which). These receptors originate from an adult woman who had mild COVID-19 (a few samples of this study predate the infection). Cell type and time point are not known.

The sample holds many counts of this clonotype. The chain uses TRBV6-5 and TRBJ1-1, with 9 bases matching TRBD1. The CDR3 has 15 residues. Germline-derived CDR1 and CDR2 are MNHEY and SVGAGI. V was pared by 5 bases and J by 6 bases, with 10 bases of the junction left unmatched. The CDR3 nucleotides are TGTGCCAGCAGTACCCTTGACAGGGGGAAGTCTGAAGCTTTCTTT. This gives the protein CASSTLDRGKSEAFF.

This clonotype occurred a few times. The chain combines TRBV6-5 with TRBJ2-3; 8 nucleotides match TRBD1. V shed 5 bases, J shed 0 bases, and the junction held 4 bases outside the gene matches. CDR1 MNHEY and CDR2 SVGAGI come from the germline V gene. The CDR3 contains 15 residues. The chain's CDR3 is CASSQWTGSTDTQYF. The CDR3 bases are TGTGCCAGCAGTCAATGGACAGGGAGCACAGATACGCAGTATTTT.

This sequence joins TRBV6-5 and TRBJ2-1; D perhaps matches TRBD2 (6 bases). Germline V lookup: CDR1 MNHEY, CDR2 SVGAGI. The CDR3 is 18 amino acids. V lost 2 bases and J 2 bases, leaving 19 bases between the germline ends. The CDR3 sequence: CASSYAPGGAGTYNEQFF. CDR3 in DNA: TGTGCCAGCAGTTACGCCCCCGGCGGAGCGGGCACCTACAATGAGCAGTTCTTC.

CDR3 in amino acids: CASSPRTSQETQYF. The CDR3 nucleotides are TGTGCCAGCTCACCGCGGACTTCGCAAGAGACCCAGTACTTC. This chain links TRBV18 with TRBJ2-5, with TRBD2 as a possible D gene (5 bases). Germline values: CDR1 KGHSH, CDR2 LQKENI. CDR3 length: 14 residues. Deletions cut 3 bases from V and 2 bases from J, with 10 bases between.

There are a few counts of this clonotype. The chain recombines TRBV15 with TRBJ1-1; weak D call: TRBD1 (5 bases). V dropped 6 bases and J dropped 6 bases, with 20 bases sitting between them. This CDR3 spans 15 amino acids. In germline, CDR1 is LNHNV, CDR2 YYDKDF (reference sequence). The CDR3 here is CATRSGAPLEAEAFF. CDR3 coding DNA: TGTGCCACCAGGTCCGGGGCTCCACTTGAGGCTGAAGCTTTCTTT.

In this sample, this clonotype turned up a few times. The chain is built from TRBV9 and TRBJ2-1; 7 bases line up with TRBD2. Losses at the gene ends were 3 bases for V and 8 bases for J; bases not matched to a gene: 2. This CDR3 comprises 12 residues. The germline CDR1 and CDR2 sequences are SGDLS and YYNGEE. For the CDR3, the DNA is TGTGCCAGCAGCGAAACTAGCGATGAGCAGTTCTTC. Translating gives CASSETSDEQFF.

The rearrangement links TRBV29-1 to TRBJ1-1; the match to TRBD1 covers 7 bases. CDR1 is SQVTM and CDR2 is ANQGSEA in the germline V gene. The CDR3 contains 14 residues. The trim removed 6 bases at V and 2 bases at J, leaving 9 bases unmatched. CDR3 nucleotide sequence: TGCAGCGTGGCTTACGGGACAGCAAACACTGAAGCTTTCTTT. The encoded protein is CSVAYGTANTEAFF.

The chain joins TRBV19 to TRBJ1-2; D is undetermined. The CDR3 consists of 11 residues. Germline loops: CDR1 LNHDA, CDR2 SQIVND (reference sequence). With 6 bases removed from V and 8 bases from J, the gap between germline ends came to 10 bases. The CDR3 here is CASSGRRGYTF. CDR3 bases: TGTGCCAGTAGCGGACGTAGGGGCTACACCTTC.

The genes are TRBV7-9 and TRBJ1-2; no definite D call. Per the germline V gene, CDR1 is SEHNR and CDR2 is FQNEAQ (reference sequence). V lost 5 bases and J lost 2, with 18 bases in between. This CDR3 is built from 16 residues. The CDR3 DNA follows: TGTGCCAGCAGCCCAGGCTCGGCAGCCGCAAACTATGGCTACACCTTC. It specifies CASSPGSAAANYGYTF.

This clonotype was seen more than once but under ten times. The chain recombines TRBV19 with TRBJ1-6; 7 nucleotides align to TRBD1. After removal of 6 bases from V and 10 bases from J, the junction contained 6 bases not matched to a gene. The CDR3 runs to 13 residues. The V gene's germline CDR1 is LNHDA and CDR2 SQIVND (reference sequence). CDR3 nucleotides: TGTGCCAGTAGAATACAGGGGCACTCACCCCTCCACTTT. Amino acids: CASRIQGHSPLHF.

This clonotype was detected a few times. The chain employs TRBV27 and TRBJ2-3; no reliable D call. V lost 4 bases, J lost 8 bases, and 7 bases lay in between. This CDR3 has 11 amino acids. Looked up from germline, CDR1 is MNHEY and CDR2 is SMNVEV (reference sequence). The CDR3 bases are TGTGCCAGCAGTTACCACGGTACGCAGTATTTT. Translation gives CASSYHGTQYF.

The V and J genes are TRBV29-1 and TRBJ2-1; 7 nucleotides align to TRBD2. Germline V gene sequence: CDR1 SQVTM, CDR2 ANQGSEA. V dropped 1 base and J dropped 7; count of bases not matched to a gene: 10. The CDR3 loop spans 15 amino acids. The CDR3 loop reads CSVEGSSGTENEQFF. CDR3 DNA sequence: TGCAGCGTTGAAGGATCTAGCGGAACGGAGAATGAGCAGTTCTTC.

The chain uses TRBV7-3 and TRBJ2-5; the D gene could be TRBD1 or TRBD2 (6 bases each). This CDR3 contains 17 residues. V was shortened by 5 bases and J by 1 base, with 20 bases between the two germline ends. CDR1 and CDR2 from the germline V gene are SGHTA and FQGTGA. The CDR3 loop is CASSPNPGARGQETQYF. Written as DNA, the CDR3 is TGTGCCAGCAGCCCGAACCCGGGGGCGAGGGGCCAAGAGACCCAGTACTTC.

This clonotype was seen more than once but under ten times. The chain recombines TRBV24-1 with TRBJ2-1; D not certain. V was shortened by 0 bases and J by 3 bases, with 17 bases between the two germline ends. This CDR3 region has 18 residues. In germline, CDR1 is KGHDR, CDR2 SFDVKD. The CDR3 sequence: CATSDLADRSLNYNEQFF. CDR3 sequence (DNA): TGTGCCACCAGTGATTTGGCGGACCGAAGCCTTAACTACAATGAGCAGTTCTTC.

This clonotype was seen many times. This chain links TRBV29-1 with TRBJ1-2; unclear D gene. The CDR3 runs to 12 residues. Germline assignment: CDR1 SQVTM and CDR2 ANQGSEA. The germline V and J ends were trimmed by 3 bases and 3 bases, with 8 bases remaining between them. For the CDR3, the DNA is TGCAGCGTTGAGGCGCACGACTATGGCTACACCTTC. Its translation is CSVEAHDYGYTF.

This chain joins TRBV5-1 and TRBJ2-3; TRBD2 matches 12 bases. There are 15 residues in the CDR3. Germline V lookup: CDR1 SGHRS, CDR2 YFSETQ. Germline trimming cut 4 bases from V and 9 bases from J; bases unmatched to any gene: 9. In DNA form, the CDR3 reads TGCGCCAGCAGCCTCCGGACTAGCGGGGAGGGAACGCAGTATTTT. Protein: CASSLRTSGEGTQYF.

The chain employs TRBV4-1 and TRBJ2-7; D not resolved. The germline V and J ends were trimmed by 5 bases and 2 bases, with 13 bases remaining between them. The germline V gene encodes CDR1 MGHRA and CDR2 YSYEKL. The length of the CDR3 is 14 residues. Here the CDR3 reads CASSTRVGAYEQYF. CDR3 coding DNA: TGCGCCAGCAGCACCCGCGTTGGGGCCTACGAGCAGTACTTC.

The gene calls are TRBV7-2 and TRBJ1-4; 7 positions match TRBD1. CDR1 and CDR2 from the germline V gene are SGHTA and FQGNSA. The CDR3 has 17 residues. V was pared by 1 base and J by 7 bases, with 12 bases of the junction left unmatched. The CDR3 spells CASSLDSTVRGIEKLFF. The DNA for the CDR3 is TGTGCCAGCAGCTTAGATTCCACGGTCAGGGGGATTGAAAAACTGTTTTTT.

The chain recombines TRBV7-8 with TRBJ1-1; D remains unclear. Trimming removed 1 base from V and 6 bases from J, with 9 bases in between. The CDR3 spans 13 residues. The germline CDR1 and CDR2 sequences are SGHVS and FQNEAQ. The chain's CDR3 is CASSLGLLPEAFF. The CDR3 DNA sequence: TGTGCCAGCAGCTTAGGTTTGCTACCTGAAGCTTTCTTT.

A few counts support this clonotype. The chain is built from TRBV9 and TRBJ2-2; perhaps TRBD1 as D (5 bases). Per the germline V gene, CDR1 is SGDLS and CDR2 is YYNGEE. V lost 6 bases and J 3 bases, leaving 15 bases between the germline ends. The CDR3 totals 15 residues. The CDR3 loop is CASNLGATDTGELFF. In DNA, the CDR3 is TGTGCCAGCAACCTAGGGGCGACTGACACCGGGGAGCTGTTTTTT.

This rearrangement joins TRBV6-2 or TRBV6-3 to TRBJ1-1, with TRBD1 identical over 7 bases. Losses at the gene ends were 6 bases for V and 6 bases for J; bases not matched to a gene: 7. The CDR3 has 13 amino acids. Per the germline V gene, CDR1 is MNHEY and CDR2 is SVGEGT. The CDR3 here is CASSQTGSPEAFF. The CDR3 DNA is TGTGCCAGCAGCCAGACAGGGTCCCCTGAAGCTTTCTTT.

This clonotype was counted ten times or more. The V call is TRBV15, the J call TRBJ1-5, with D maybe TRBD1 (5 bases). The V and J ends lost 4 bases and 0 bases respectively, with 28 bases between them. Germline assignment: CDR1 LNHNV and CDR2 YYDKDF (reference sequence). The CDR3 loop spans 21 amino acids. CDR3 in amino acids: CATSTYPGTSIGAYSNQPQHF. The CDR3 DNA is TGTGCCACCAGCACCTACCCCGGGACTTCCATCGGGGCATATAGCAATCAGCCCCAGCATTTT. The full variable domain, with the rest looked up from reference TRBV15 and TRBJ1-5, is DAMVIQNPRYQVTQFGKPVTLSCSQTLNHNVMYWYQQKSSQAPKLLFHYYDKDFNNEADTPDNFQSRRPNTSFCFLDIRSPGLGDTAMYLCATSTYPGTSIGAYSNQPQHFGDGTRLSIL.

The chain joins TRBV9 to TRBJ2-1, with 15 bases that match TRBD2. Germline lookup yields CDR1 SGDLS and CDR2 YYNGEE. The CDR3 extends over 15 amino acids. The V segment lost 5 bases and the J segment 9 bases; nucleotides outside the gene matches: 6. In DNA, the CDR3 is TGTGCCAGCAGTGGGACTAGCGGGGGGTTGACTGAGCAGTTCTTC. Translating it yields CASSGTSGGLTEQFF.

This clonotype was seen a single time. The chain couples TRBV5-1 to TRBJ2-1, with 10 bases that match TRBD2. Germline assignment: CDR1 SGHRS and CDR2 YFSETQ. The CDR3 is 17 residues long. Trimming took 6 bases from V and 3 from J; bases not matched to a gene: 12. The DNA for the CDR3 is TGCGCCAGCACTCCAAGCGGGGGGGCCATAGACTACAATGAGCAGTTCTTC. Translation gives CASTPSGGAIDYNEQFF.

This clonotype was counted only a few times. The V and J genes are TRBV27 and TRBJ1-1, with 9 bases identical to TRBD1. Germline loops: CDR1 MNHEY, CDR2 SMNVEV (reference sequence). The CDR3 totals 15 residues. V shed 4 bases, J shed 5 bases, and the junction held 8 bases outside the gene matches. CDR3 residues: CASSSPRTGETEAFF. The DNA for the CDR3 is TGTGCCAGCAGTTCCCCCCGGACAGGGGAAACTGAAGCTTTCTTT.

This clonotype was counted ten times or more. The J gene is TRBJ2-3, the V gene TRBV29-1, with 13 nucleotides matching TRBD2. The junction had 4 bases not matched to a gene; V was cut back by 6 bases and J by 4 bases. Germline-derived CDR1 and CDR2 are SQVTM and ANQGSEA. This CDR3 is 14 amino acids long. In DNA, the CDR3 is TGCAGCGTCGAACTAGCGGGAGGGCCAGATACGCAGTATTTT. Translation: CSVELAGGPDTQYF.

The CDR3 bases are TGTGCCAGCAGCCACCGAAGGACAGCGGCCACCGGGGAGCTGTTTTTT. Translating gives CASSHRRTAATGELFF. The rearrangement joins TRBV3-1 to TRBJ2-2; D might be TRBD1 (6 bases). The germline V and J ends were trimmed by 3 bases and 4 bases, with 15 bases remaining between them. The CDR3 is 16 residues long. The germline V gene has CDR1 LGHDT and CDR2 YNNKEL (reference sequence).

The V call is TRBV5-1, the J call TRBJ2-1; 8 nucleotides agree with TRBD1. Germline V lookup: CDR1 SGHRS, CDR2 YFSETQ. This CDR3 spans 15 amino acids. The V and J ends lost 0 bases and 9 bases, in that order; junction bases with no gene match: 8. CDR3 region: CASSLGTDRVGEQFF. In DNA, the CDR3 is TGCGCCAGCAGCTTGGGTACGGACAGGGTTGGTGAGCAGTTCTTC.

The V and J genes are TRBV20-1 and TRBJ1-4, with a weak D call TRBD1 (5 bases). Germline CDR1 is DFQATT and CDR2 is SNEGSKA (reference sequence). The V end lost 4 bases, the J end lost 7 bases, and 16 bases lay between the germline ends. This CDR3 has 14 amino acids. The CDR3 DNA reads TGCAGTGCTATGGCGGACAATGTAGGTGAAAAACTGTTTTTT. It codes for CSAMADNVGEKLFF.